The clone carrying this T cell receptor (beta chain) was seen more than once but under ten times. This sample is part of a study of blood T cell repertoires in COVID-19. Across the study: Samples of COVID-19 (acute and convalescent) were obtained from the United States, Italy and Spain.

In the source study's methods: Reference gene primer amplification gave nucleated cell count estimates. Here immunoSEQ multiplex PCR was the method, and the copy in TCRdb shows in-frame clones only, minus some. The V and J calls and clone size come from that table; D and trimming were worked out from the DNA. The table records approximately 33,000 clones, about nine tenths of them present only once. The CDR3 contains 15 residues. V was pared by 4 bases and J by 1 base, with 14 bases between. Germline V gene sequence: CDR1 SGHTA, CDR2 FQGTGA. The sample was peripheral blood. This clonotype originated in a man between 65 and 85 years old with acute or convalescent COVID-19. The rearrangement links TRBV7-3 to TRBJ2-7; perhaps TRBD2 as D (6 bases). CDR3 in DNA: TGTGCCAGCAGCTCTCAACCGGGACTTTCCTACGAGCAGTACTTC. It encodes CASSSQPGLSYEQYF.